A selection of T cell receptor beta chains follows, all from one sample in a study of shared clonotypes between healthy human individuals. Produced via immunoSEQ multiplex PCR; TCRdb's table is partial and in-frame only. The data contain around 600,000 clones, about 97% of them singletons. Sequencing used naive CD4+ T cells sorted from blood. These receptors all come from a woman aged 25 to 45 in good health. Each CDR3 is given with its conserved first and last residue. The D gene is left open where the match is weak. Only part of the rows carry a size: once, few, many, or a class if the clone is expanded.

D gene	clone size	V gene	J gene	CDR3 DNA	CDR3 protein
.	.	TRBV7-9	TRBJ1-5	TGTGCCAGCAGCCCCCCGGGGCAGCCCCAGCATTTT	CASSPPGQPQHF
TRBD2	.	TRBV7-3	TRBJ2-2	TGTGCCAGCAGCTTAAGGACTAGCGGCGTTAACGGGGAGCTGTTTTTT	CASSLRTSGVNGELFF
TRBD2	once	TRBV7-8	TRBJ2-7	TGTGCCAGCAGCAATAGCGGGGAAAGGGGCGAGCAGTACTTC	CASSNSGERGEQYF
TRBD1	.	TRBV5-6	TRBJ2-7	TGTGCCAGCAGCTCCCGGGACAGCAACTACGAGCAGTACTTC	CASSSRDSNYEQYF
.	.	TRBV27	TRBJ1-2	TGTGCCAGCAGCCCTTACCTACAGGGCTCTAACTATGGCTACACCTTC	CASSPYLQGSNYGYTF
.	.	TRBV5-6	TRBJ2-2	TGTGCCAGCAGCTTGACTCTGGGGGGTAGCACCGGGGAGCTGTTTTTT	CASSLTLGGSTGELFF
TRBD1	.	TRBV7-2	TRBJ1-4	TGTGCCAGCAGCTTGACCGGGACAGTGGGTGAAAAACTGTTTTTT	CASSLTGTVGEKLFF
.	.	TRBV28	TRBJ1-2	TGTGCCAGCGGTCGTGTGGGGCTAGGCTACACCTTC	CASGRVGLGYTF
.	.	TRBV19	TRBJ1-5	TGTGCCAGTAGTCCAGGTGGTAGGCAGCCCCAGCATTTT	CASSPGGRQPQHF
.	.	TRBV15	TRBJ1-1	TGTGCCACCAGGTTAACAGGGAACACTGAAGCTTTCTTT	CATRLTGNTEAFF
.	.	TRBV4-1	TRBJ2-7	TGCGCCAGCAGCCAAGGTCCTCTCTCCTACGAGCAGTACTTC	CASSQGPLSYEQYF
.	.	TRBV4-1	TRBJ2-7	TGCGCCAGCAGCCAAGATCTTGGCCGGCACTACGAGCAGTACTTC	CASSQDLGRHYEQYF
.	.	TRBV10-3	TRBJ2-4	TGTGCCATCAGTCCAGGGCCTGGTGACAAAAACATTCAGTACTTC	CAISPGPGDKNIQYF
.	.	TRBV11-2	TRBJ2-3	TGTGCCAGCAGCACCTCGGGGGCGCCCACAGATACGCAGTATTTT	CASSTSGAPTDTQYF
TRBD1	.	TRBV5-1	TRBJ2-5	TGCGCCAGCAGCTTTGCCGGACAGGGGGCTGGGAAAGAGACCCAGTACTTC	CASSFAGQGAGKETQYF
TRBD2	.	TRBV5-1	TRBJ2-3	TGCGCCAGCAGCCCTGTACTAGCGGGAGCCACAGATACGCAGTATTTT	CASSPVLAGATDTQYF
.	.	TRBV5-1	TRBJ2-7	TGCGCCAGCAGCTTCCCTAGTCCCGAGCAGTACTTC	CASSFPSPEQYF
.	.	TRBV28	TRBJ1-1	TGTGCCAGCAGGGCGGGGGGGTCTGAAGCTTTCTTT	CASRAGGSEAFF
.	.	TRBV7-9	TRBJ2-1	TGTGCCAGCAGCTTAGAAAGGACAAAGAAGGGGTACAATGAGCAGTTCTTC	CASSLERTKKGYNEQFF
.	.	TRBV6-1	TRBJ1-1	TGTGCCAGCAGTGAAGCGCTGACAGGTAGTGGGACTGAAGCTTTCTTT	CASSEALTGSGTEAFF
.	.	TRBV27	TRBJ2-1	TGTGCCAGCAGTTTCGGGACTTCCTACAATGAGCAGTTCTTC	CASSFGTSYNEQFF
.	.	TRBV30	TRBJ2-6	TGTGCCTGGAGTCGAGGGTCCGGGGCCAACGTCCTGACTTTC	CAWSRGSGANVLTF
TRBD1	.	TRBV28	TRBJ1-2	TGTGCCAGCAGTTTCCCGGCAGGGGGGGACTCTGGCTACACCTTC	CASSFPAGGDSGYTF
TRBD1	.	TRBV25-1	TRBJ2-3	TGTGCCAGCAGTGTAAAGGGGCCCACAGGGGGGTACACAGATACGCAGTATTTT	CASSVKGPTGGYTDTQYF
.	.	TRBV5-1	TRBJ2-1	TGCGCCAGCAGTCTCGAGACCGGGAATGAGCAGTTCTTC	CASSLETGNEQFF
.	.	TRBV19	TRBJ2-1	TGTGCCAGTAGGGGGCGGAATGAGCAGTTCTTC	CASRGRNEQFF
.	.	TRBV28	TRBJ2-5	TGTGCCAGCAGTTTAAGGGGTTTGGAGACCCAGTACTTC	CASSLRGLETQYF
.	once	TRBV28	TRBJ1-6	TGTGCCAGCAGAAGTCACGAGGAATCACCCCTCCACTTT	CASRSHEESPLHF
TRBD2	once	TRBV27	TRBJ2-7	TGTGCCAGCAGTGGGGGACTAGCGGGGAACTACGAGCAGTACTTC	CASSGGLAGNYEQYF
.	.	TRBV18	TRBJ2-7	TGTGCCAGCTCACGTGATCAGGGGAGGAGCGAGCAGTACTTC	CASSRDQGRSEQYF
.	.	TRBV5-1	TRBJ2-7	TGCGCCAGCAGCTTGGGGCAGGGGAGCCTCGAGCAGTACTTC	CASSLGQGSLEQYF
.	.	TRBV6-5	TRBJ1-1	TGTGCCAGCAGTTACTCGAGGGGGGGCGGCACTGAAGCTTTCTTT	CASSYSRGGGTEAFF
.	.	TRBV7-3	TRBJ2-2	TGTGCCAGCAGCTTATGGGGCACGCCCACCGGGGAGCTGTTTTTT	CASSLWGTPTGELFF
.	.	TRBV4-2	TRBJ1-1	TGTGCCAGCAGCCAAGAAAACGGAGGGAAGAACACTGAAGCTTTCTTT	CASSQENGGKNTEAFF
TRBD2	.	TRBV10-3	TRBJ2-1	TGTGCCATCACCGGAATGGCTAGCGGGAGGGACTCCTACAATGAGCAGTTCTTC	CAITGMASGRDSYNEQFF
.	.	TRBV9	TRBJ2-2	TGTGCCAGCAGCGTCTACCACCACACCGGGGAGCTGTTTTTT	CASSVYHHTGELFF
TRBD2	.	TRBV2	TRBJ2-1	TGTGCCAGCAGGGGACATACTAGCGGGACTTACAATGAGCAGTTCTTC	CASRGHTSGTYNEQFF
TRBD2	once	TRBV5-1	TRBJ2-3	TGCGCCAGCAGCTTGGCCGGGGGAGGGTTAGGGGATACGCAGTATTTT	CASSLAGGGLGDTQYF
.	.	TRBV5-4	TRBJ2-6	TGTGCCAGCGGTAAGGCCGACAGCGCAGGGGCCAACGTCCTGACTTTC	CASGKADSAGANVLTF
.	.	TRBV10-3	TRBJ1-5	TGTGCCATCAGTGAGGAGTCGGTAGGACAGCCCCAGCATTTT	CAISEESVGQPQHF
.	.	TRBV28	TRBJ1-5	TGTGCCAGCAATCCGGGACACCATAGCAATCAGCCCCAGCATTTT	CASNPGHHSNQPQHF
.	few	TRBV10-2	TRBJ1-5	TGCGCCAGCAGTGACGGGGGCAATCAGCCCCAGCATTTT	CASSDGGNQPQHF
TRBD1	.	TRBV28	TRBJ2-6	TGTGCCAGCAGTTTAAACAGGGGGGCTGGGGCCAACGTCCTGACTTTC	CASSLNRGAGANVLTF
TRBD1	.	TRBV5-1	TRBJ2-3	TGCGCCAGCAGCTTCCGGGACAGGGGGAAGTCTACGCAGTATTTT	CASSFRDRGKSTQYF
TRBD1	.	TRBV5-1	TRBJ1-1	TGCGCCAGCAGCACGAGGGACAGGGCGGGCACTGAAGCTTTCTTT	CASSTRDRAGTEAFF
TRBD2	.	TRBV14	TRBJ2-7	TGTGCCAGCAGCCCGTCGTCTAGCGGGAGAGTTAACGAGCAGTACTTC	CASSPSSSGRVNEQYF
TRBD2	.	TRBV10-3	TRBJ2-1	TGTGCCATCGAAGACAGCGGGGCCCGCAATGAGCAGTTCTTC	CAIEDSGARNEQFF